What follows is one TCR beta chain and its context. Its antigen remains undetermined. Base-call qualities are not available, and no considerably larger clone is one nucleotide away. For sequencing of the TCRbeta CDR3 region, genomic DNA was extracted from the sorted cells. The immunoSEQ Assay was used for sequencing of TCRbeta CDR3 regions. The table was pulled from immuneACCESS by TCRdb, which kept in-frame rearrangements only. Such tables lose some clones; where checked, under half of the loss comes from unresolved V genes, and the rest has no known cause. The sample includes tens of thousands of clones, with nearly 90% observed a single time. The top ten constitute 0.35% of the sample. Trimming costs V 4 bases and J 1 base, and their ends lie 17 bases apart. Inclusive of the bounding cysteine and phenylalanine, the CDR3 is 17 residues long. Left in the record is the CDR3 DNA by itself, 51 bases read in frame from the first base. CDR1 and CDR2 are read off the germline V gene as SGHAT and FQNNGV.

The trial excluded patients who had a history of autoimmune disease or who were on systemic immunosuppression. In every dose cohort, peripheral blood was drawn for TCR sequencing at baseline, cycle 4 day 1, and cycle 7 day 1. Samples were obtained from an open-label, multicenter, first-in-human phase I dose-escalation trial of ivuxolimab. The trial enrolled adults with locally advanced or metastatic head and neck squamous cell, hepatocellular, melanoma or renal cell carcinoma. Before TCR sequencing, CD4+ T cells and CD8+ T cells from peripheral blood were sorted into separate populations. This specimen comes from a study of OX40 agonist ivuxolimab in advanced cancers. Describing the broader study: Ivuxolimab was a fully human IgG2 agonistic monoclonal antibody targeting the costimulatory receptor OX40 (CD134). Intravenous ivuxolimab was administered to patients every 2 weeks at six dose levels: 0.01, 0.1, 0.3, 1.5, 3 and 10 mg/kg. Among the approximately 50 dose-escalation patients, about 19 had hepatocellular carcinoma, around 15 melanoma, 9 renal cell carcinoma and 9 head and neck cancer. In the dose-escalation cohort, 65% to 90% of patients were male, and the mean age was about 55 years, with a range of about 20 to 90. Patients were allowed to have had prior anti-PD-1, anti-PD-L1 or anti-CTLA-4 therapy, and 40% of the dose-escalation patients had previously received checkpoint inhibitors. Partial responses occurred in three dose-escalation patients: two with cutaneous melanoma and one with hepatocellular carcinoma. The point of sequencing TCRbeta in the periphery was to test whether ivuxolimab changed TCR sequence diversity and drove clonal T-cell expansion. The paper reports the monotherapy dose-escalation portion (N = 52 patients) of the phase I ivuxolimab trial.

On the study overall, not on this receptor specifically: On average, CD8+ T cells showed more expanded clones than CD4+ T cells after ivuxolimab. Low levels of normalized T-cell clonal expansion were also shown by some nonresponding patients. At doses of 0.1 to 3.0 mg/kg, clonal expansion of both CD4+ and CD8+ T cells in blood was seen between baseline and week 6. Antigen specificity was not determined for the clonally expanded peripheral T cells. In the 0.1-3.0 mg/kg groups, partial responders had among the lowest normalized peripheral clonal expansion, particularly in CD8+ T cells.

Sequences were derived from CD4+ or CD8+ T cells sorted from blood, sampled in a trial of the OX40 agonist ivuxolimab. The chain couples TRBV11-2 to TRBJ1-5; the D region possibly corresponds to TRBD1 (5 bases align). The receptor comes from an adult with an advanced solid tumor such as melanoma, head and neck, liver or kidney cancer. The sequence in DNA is TGTGCCAGCAGCTCGAGCCAGGGAATTATGAGCAATCAGCCCCAGCATTTT. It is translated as CASSSSQGIMSNQPQHF.